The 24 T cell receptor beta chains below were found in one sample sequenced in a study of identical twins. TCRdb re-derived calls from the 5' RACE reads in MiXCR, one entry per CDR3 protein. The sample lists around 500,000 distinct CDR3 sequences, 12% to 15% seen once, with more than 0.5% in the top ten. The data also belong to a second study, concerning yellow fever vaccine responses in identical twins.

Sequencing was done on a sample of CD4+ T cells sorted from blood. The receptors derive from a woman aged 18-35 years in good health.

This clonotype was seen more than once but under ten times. DNA for the CDR3: TGCGCCAGCAGTCAAGCGTGGGGAGAGCAGTACTTC. The encoded protein is CASSQAWGEQYF. J is TRBJ2-7 and V is TRBV10-1; D is unresolved. The V end was cut by 5 bases, the J end by 7 bases, with 12 bases between. Germline loops: CDR1 WNHNN, CDR2 SYGVQD (reference sequence). The CDR3 covers 12 residues.

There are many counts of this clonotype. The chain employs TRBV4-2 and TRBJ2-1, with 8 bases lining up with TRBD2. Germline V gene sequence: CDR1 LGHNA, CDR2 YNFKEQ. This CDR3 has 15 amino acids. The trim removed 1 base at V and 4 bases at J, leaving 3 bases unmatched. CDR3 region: CASSQVTSGYNEQFF. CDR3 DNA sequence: TGTGCCAGCAGCCAAGTCACTAGCGGATACAATGAGCAGTTCTTC.

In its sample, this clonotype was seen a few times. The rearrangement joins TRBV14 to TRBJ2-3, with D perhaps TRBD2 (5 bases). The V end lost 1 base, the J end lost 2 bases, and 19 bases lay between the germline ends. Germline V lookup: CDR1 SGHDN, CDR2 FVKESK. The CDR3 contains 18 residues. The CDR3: CASSQGVPSLAATDTQYF. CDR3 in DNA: TGTGCCAGCAGCCAAGGGGTTCCTAGCTTGGCGGCCACAGATACGCAGTATTTT.

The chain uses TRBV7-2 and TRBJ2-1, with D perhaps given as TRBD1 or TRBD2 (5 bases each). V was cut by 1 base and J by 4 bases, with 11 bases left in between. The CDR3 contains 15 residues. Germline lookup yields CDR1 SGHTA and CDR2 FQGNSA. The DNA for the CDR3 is TGTGCCAGCAGCTTAGTTCGGGGCCCTTACAATGAGCAGTTCTTC. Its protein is CASSLVRGPYNEQFF. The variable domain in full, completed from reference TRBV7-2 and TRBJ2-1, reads GAGVSQSPSNKVTEKGKDVELRCDPISGHTALYWYRQSLGQGLEFLIYFQGNSAPDKSGLPSDRFSAERTGGSVSTLTIQRTQQEDSAVYLCASSLVRGPYNEQFFGPGTRLTVL.

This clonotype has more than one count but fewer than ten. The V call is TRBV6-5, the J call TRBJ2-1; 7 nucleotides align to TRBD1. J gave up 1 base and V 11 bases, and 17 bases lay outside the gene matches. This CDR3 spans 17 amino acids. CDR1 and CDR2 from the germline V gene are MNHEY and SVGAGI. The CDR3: CASRHSRQGESYNEQFF. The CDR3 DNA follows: TGTGCCTCCCGTCACTCGCGACAGGGAGAGTCCTACAATGAGCAGTTCTTC.

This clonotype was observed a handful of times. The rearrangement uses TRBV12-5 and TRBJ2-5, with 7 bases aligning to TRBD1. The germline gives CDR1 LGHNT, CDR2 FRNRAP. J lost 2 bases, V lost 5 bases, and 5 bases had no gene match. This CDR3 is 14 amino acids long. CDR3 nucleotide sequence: TGTGCTAGTGGTCCGGGACAGAAACAAGAGACCCAGTACTTC. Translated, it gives CASGPGQKQETQYF.

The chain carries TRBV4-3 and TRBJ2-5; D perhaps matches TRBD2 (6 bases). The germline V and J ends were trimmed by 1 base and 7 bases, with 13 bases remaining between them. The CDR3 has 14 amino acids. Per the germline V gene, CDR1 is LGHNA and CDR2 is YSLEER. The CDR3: CASSQVGGEGTQYF. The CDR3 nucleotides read TGCGCCAGCAGCCAAGTCGGGGGAGAAGGGACCCAGTACTTC.

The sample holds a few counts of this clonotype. CDR3 in amino acids: CASMQGAYGYTF. CDR3 bases: TGTGCCAGCATGCAGGGGGCCTATGGCTACACCTTC. This chain links TRBV28 with TRBJ1-2; the match to TRBD1 covers 8 bases. Losses at the gene ends were 7 bases for V and 4 bases for J; bases not matched to a gene: 2. Germline lookup yields CDR1 MDHEN and CDR2 SYDVKM. CDR3 length: 12 residues.

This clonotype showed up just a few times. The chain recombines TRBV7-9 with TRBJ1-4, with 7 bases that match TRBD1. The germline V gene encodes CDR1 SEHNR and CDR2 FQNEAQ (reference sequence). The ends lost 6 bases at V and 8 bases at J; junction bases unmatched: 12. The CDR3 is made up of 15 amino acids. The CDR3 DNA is TGTGCCAGCAGACCCATGACAGGGTTAGAGGAAAAACTGTTTTTT. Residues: CASRPMTGLEEKLFF.

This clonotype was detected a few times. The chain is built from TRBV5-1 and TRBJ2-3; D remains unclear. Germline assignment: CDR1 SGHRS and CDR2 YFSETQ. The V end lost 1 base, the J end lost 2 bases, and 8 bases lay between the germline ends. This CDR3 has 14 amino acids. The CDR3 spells CASSLRVITDTQYF. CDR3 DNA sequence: TGCGCCAGCAGCTTGAGAGTAATCACAGATACGCAGTATTTT.

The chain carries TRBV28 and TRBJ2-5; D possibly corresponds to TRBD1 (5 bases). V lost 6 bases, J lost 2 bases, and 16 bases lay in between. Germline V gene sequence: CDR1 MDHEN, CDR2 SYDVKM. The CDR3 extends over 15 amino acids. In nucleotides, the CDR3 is TGTGCCAGCAGCCGGGTGGCTGGACAACAAGAGACCCAGTACTTC. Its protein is CASSRVAGQQETQYF.

The CDR3 DNA sequence: TGTGCCACCAGCAGAGATTGGCGACAGGGTTTCGCGAACACCGGGGAGCTGTTTTTT. Amino acid sequence: CATSRDWRQGFANTGELFF. The chain employs TRBV15 and TRBJ2-2; the match to TRBD1 covers 7 bases. Trimming at V came to 0 bases and at J to 0 bases, leaving 10 bases not matched to a gene. CDR1 is LNHNV, CDR2 YYDKDF, per germline (reference sequence). This CDR3 spans 19 amino acids.

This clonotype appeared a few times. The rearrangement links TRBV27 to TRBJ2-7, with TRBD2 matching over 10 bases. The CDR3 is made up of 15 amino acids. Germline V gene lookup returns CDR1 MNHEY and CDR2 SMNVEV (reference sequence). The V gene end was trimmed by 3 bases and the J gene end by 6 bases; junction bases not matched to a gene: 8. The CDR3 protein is CASSFPAGGRGEQYF. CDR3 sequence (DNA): TGTGCCAGCAGTTTTCCAGCGGGAGGGCGTGGCGAGCAGTACTTC.

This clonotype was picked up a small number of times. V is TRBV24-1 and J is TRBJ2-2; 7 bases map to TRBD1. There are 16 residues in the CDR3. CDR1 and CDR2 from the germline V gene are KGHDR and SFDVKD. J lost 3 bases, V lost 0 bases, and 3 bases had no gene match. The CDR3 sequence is CATSDLWQGDTGELFF. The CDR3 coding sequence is TGTGCCACCAGTGATTTGTGGCAGGGGGACACCGGGGAGCTGTTTTTT.

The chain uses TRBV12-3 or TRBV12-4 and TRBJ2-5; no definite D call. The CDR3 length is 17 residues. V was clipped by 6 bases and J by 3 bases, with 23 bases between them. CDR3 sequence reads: CASSQPAQPLLEETQYF. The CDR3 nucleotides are TGTGCCAGCAGCCAACCTGCCCAGCCCCTCCTAGAAGAGACCCAGTACTTC.

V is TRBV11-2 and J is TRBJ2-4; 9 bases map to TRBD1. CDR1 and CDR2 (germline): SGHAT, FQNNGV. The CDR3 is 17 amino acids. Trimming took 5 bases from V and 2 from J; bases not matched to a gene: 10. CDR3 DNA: TGTGCCAGCAGCCCCCAGGACAGGGGTTGGACCAAAAACATTCAGTACTTC. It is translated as CASSPQDRGWTKNIQYF.

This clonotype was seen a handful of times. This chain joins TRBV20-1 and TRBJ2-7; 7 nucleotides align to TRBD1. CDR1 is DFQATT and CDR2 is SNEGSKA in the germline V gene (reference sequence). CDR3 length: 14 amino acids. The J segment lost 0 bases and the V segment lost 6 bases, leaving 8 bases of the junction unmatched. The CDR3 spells CSAPDRVGSYEQYF. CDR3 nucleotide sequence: TGCAGTGCACCTGACAGGGTGGGCTCCTACGAGCAGTACTTC.

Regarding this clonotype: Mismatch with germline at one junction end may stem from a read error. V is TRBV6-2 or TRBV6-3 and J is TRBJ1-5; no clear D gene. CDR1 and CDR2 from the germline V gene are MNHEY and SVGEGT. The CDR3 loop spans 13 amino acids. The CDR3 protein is CAISGRGNQPQHF. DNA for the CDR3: TGTGCCATCAGTGGTCGGGGTAATCAGCCCCAGCATTTT.

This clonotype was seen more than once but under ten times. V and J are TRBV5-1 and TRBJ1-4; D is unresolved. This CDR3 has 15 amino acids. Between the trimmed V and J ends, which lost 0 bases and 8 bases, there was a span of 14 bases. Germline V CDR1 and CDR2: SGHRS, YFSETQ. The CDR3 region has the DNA TGCGCCAGCAGCTTGGAAGGCAGAGAGGAGGAAAAACTGTTTTTT. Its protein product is CASSLEGREEEKLFF.

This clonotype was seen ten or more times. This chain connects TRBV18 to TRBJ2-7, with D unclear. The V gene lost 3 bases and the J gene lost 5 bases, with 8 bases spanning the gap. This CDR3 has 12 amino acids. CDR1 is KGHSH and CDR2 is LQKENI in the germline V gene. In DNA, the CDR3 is TGTGCCAGCTCACCGTTGGGCGACGAGCAGTACTTC. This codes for CASSPLGDEQYF.

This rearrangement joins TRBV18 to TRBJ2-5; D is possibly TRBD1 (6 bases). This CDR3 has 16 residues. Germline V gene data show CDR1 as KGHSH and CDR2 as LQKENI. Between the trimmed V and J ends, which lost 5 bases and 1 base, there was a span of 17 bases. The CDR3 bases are TGTGCCAGCTCAGCCCTAACAGGACAGATCCAAGAGACCCAGTACTTC. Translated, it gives CASSALTGQIQETQYF.

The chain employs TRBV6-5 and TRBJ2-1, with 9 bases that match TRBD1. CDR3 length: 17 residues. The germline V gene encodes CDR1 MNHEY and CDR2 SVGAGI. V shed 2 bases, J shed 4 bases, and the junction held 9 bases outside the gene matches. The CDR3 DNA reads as TGTGCCAGCAGTTACGGTGGAAACAGGGGGCGGTACAATGAGCAGTTCTTC. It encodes CASSYGGNRGRYNEQFF.

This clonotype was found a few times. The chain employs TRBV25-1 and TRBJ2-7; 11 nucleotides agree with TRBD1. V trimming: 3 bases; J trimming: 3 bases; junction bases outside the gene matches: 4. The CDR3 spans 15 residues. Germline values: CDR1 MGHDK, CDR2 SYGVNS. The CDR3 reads CASSDPGQGVYEQYF. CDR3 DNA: TGTGCCAGCAGTGACCCGGGACAGGGGGTCTACGAGCAGTACTTC.

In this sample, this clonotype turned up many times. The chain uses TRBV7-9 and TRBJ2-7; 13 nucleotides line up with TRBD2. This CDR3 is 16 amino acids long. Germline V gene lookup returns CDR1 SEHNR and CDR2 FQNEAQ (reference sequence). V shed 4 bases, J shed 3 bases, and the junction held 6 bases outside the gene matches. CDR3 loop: CASSSGLAGRSYEQYF. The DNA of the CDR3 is TGTGCCAGCAGCTCGGGACTAGCGGGAAGGAGCTACGAGCAGTACTTC.